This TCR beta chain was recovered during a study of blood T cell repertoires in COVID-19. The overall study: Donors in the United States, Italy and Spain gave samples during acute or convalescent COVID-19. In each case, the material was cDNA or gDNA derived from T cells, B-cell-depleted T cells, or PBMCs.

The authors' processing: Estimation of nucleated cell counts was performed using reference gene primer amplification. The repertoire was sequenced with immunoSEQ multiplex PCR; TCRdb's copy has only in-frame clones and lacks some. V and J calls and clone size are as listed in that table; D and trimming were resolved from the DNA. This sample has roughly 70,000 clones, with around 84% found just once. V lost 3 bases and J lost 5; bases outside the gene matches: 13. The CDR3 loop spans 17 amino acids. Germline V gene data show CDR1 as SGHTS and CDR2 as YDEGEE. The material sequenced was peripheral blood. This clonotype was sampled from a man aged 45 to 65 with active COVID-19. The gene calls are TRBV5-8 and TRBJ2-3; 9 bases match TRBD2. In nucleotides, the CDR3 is TGTGCCAGCAGCTCGACCCGATGGGCTAGCGGGAAAGATACGCAGTATTTT. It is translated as CASSSTRWASGKDTQYF.